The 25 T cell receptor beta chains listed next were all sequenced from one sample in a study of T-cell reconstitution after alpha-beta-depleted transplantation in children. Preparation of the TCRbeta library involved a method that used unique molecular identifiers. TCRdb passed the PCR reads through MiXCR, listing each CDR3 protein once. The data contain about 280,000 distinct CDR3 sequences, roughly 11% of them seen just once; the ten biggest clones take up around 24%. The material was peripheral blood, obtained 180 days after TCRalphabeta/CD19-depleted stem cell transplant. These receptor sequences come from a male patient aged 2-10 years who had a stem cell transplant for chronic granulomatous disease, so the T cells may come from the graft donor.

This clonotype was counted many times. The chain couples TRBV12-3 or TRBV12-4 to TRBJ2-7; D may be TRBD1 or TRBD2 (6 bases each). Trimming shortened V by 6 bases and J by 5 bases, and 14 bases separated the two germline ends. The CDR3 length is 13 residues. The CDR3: CASSLWGDNEQYF. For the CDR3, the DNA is TGTGCCAGCAGCCTCTGGGGGGACAACGAGCAGTACTTC.

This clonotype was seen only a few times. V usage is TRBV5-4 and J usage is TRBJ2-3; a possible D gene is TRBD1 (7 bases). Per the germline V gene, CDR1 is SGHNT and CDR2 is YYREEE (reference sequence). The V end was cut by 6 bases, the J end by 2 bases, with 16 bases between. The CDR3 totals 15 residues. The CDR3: CASTIGGGYTDTQYF. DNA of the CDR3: TGTGCCAGCACCATAGGAGGGGGCTACACAGATACGCAGTATTTT.

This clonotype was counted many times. The CDR3 loop is CASSSDAVGEQYF. CDR3 in DNA: TGCGCCAGCAGCTCCGACGCAGTAGGGGAGCAGTACTTC. The chain uses TRBV5-1 and TRBJ2-7; D is uncertain. CDR3 length equals 13 residues. The V end was cut by 3 bases, the J end by 7 bases, with 14 bases between. Germline CDR1 is SGHRS and CDR2 is YFSETQ.

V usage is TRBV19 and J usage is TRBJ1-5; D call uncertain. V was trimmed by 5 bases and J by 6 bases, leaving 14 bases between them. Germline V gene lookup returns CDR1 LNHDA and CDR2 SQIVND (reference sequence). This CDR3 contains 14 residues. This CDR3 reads CASSPRSLGQPQHF. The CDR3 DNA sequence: TGTGCCAGTAGTCCACGATCCTTGGGTCAGCCCCAGCATTTT.

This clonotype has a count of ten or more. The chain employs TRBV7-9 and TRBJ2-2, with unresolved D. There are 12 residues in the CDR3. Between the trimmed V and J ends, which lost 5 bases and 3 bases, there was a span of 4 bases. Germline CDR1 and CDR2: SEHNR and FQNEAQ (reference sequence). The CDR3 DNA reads TGTGCCAGCAGCCGGGACACCGGGGAGCTGTTTTTT. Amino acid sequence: CASSRDTGELFF.

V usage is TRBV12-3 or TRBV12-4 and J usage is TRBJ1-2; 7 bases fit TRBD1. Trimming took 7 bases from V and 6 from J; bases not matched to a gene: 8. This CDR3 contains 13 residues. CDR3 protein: CASTLGQVDGYTF. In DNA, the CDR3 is TGTGCCAGCACCCTCGGACAGGTAGATGGCTACACCTTC.

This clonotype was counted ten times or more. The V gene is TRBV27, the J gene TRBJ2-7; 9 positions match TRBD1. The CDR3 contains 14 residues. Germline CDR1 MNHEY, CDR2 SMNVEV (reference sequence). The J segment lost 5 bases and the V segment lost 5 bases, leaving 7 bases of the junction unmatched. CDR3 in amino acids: CASSIQGAVNEQYF. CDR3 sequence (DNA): TGTGCCAGCAGTATACAGGGGGCGGTCAACGAGCAGTACTTC.

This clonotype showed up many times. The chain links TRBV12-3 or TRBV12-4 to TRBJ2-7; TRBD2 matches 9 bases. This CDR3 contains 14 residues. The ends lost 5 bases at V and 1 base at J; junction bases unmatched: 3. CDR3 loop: CASSKAGGSYEQYF. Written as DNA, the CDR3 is TGTGCCAGCAGTAAAGCGGGGGGATCCTACGAGCAGTACTTC.

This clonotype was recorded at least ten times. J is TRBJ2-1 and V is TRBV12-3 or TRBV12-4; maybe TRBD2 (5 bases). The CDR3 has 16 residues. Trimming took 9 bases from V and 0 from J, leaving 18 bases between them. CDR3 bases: TGTGCCAGTCTGCGATGGAGCGGAAGCTCCTACAATGAGCAGTTCTTC. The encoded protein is CASLRWSGSSYNEQFF.

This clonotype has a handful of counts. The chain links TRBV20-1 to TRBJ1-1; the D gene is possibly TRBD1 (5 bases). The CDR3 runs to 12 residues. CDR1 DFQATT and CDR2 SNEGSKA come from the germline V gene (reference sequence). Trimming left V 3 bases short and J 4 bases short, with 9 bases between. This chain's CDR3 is CSASSGRTEAFF. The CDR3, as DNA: TGCAGTGCTAGTTCGGGGCGCACTGAAGCTTTCTTT.

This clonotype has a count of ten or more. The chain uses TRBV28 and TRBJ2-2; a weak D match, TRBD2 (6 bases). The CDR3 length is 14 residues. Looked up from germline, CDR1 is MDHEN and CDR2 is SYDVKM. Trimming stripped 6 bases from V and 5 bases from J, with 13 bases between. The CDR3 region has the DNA TGTGCCAGCAGAAACAAGGGGAGGACCGGGGAGCTGTTTTTT. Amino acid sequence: CASRNKGRTGELFF.

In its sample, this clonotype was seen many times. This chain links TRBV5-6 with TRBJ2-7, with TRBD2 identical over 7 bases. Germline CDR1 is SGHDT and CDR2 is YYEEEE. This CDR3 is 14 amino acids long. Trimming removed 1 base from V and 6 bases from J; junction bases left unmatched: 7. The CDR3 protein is CASSLSAGVAEQYF. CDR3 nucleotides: TGTGCCAGCAGCTTGTCCGCGGGAGTAGCCGAGCAGTACTTC.

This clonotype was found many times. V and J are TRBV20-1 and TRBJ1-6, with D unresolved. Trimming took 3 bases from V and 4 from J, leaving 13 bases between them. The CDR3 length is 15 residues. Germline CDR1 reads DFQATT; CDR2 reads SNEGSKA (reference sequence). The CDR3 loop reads CSASLNGLYNSPLHF. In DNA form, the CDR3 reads TGCAGTGCTAGTCTCAATGGCCTTTATAATTCACCCCTCCACTTT.

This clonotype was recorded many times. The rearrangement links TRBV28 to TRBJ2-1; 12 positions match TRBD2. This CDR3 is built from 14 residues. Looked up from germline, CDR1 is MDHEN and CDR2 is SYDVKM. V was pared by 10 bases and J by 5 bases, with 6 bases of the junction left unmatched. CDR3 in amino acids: CATTLAGGHNEQFF. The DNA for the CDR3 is TGTGCCACCACACTAGCGGGAGGTCACAATGAGCAGTTCTTC.

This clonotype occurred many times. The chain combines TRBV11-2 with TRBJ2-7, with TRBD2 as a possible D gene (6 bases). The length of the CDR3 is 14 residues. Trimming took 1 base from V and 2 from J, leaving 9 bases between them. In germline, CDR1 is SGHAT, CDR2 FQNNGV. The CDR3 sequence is CASSLGDSAYEQYF. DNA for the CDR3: TGTGCCAGCAGCTTAGGGGACTCAGCCTACGAGCAGTACTTC.

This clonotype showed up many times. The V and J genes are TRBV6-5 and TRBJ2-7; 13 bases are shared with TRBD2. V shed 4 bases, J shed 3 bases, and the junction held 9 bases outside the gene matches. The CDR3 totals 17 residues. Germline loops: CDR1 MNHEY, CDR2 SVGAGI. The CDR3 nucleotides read TGTGCCAGCAGTTTAAGTGGGGGGACTAGCGGGAACTACGAGCAGTACTTC. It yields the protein CASSLSGGTSGNYEQYF.

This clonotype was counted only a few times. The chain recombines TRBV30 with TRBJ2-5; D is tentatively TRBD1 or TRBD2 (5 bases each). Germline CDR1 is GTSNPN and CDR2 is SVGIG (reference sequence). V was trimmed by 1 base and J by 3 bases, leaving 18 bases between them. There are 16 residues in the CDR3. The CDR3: CAWSEQAGSLEETQYF. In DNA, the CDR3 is TGTGCCTGGAGTGAACAGGCAGGGAGTTTGGAAGAGACCCAGTACTTC.

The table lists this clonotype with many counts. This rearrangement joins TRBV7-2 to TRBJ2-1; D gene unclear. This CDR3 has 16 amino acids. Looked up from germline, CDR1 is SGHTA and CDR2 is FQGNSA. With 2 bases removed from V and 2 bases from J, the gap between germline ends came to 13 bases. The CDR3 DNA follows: TGTGCCAGCAGCTTATTGGCCAGTCTAGCCTACAATGAGCAGTTCTTC. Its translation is CASSLLASLAYNEQFF.

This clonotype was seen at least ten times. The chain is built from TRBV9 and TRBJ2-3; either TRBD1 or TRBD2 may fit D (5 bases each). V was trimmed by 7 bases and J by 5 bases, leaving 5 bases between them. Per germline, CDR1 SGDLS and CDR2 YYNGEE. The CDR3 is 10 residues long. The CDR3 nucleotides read TGTGCCAGCGGGGGAGATACGCAGTATTTT. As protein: CASGGDTQYF. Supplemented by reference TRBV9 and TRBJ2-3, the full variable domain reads DSGVTQTPKHLITATGQRVTLRCSPRSGDLSVYWYQQSLDQGLQFLIQYYNGEERAKGNILERFSAQQFPDLHSELNLSSLELGDSALYFCASGGDTQYFGPGTRLTVL.

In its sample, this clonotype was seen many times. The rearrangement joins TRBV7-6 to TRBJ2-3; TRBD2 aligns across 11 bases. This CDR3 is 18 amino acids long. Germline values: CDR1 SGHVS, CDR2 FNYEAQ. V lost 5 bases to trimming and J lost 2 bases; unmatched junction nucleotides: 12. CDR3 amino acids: CASSPRASGGRNTDTQYF. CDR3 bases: TGTGCCAGCAGCCCCCGGGCTAGCGGGGGGAGAAACACAGATACGCAGTATTTT.

CDR3 amino acids: CASLGSVVPSNQPQHF. CDR3 sequence (DNA): TGTGCCAGTTTGGGCAGCGTGGTGCCTAGCAATCAGCCCCAGCATTTT. This chain links TRBV19 with TRBJ1-5; D ambiguous. V lost 8 bases, J lost 0 bases, and 17 bases lay in between. In germline, CDR1 is LNHDA, CDR2 SQIVND (reference sequence). CDR3 length: 16 amino acids.

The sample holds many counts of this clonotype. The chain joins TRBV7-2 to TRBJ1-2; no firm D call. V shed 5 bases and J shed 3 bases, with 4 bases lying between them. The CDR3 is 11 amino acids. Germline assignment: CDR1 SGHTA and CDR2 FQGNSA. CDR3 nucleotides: TGTGCCAGCAGCGAATACTATGGCTACACCTTC. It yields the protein CASSEYYGYTF.

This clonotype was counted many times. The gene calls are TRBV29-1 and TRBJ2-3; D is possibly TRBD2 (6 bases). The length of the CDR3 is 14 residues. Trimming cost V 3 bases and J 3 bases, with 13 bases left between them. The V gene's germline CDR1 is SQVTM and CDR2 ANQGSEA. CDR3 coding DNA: TGCAGCGTTGAGGAGGGGCTGGGGACAGATACGCAGTATTTT. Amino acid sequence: CSVEEGLGTDTQYF.

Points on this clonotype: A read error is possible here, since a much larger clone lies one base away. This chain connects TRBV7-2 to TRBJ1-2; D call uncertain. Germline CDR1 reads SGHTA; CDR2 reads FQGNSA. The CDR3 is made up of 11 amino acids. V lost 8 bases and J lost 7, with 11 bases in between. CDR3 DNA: TGTGCCAGCGGCAGCCGCCTTGGCTACACCTTC. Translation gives CASGSRLGYTF.

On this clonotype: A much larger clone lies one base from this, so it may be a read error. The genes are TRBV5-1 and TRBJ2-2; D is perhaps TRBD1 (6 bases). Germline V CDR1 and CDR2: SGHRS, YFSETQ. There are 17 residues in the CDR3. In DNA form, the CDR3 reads TGCGCCAGCAGCCGAAATTTGGGACAAAAGAACATCGGGGAGCTGTTTTTT. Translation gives CASSRNLGQKNIGELFF.